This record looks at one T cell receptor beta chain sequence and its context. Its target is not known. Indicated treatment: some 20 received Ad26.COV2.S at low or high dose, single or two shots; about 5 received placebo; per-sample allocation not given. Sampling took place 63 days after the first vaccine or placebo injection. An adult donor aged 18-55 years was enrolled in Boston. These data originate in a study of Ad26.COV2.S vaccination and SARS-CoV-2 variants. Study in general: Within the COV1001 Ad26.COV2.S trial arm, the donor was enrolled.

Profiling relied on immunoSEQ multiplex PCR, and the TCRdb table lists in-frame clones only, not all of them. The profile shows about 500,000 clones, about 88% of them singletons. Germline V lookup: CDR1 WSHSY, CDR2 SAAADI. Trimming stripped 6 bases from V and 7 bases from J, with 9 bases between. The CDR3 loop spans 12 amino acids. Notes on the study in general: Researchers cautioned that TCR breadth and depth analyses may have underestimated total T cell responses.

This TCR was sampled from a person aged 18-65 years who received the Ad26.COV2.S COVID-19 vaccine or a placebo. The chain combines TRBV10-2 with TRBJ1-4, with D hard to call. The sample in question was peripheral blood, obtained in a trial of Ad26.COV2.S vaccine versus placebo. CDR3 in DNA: TGCGCCAGCAGGGACTTGGGTGAAAAACTGTTTTTT. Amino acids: CASRDLGEKLFF.